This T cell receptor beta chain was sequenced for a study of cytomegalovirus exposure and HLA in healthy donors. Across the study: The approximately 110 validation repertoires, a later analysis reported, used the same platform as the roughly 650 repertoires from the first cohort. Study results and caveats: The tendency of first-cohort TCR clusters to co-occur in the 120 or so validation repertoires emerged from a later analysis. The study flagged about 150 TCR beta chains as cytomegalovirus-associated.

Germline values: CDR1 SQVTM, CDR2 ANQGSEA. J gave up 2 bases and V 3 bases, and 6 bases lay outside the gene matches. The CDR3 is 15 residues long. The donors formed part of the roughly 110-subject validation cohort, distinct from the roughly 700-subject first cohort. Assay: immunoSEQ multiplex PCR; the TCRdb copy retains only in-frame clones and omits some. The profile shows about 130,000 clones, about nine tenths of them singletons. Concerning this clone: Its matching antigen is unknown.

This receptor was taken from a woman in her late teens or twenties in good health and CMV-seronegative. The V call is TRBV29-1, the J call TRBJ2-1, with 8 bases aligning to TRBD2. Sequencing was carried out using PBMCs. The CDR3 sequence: CSVDIAGRAYNEQFF. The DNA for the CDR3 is TGCAGCGTTGATATCGCCGGGAGGGCCTACAATGAGCAGTTCTTC.